The next 13 T cell receptor beta chains were all read from a single sample in a study of PD-1 blockade in classical Hodgkin lymphoma. Each patient experienced a relapse that followed autologous stem cell transplantation, and brentuximab vedotin exposure varied. The method was immunoSEQ multiplex PCR; TCRdb's version includes in-frame clones alone and lacks a portion of them. Counted here are 40,000 to 60,000 clones, about two thirds occurring once; the ten biggest clones make up less than 15%. Sample: peripheral blood mononuclear cells (PBMCs), taken before the second cycle of nivolumab. These TCRs come from a human donor with classical Hodgkin lymphoma.

V gene TRBV7-8 combines with J gene TRBJ1-2; the D gene is possibly TRBD1 (5 bases). Germline V gene sequence: CDR1 SGHVS, CDR2 FQNEAQ. The CDR3 sequence is 13 residues long. V dropped 1 base and J dropped 3 bases, with 6 bases sitting between them. CDR3 DNA sequence: TGTGCCAGCAGCTTAGGGGGGGACTATGGCTACACCTTC. This sequence encodes CASSLGGDYGYTF.

The chain has TRBV10-3 and TRBJ2-1; either TRBD1 or TRBD2 may fit D (5 bases each). Per the germline V gene, CDR1 is ENHRY and CDR2 is SYGVKD. The CDR3 loop spans 12 amino acids. Trimming took 6 bases from V and 10 from J, leaving 13 bases between them. CDR3 residues: CAIRGVNEEQFF. The DNA of the CDR3 is TGTGCCATCAGGGGGGTTAACGAGGAGCAGTTCTTC.

V usage is TRBV7-3 and J usage is TRBJ2-3, with D uncertain. The CDR3 spans 15 residues. Germline V lookup: CDR1 SGHTA, CDR2 FQGTGA. V gave up 7 bases and J gave up 3 bases, with 17 bases separating them. CDR3 protein: CASTKRHGGTDTQYF. CDR3 in DNA: TGTGCCAGCACCAAGAGGCACGGCGGAACAGATACGCAGTATTTT. The full variable domain, completed using reference TRBV7-3 and TRBJ2-3, is GAGVSQTPSNKVTEKGKYVELRCDPISGHTALYWYRQSLGQGPEFLIYFQGTGAADDSGLPNDRFFAVRPEGSVSTLKIQRTERGDSAVYLCASTKRHGGTDTQYFGPGTRLTVL.

This clone was seen a few times. The chain joins TRBV6-6 to TRBJ2-7; D is possibly TRBD1 (6 bases). V was cut by 2 bases and J by 0 bases, with 11 bases left in between. Germline CDR1 reads MNHNY; CDR2 reads SVGAGI (reference sequence). The CDR3 has 15 amino acids. CDR3 sequence: CASSYEAGVSYEQYF. The CDR3 DNA reads TGTGCCAGCAGTTACGAGGCAGGGGTCTCCTACGAGCAGTACTTC.

This chain joins TRBV6-5 and TRBJ1-5; TRBD1 aligns across 9 bases. The CDR3 totals 11 residues. Trimming removed 5 bases from V and 15 bases from J; junction bases left unmatched: 5. Germline V gene data show CDR1 as MNHEY and CDR2 as SVGAGI. CDR3 in amino acids: CASSRDREWHF. The CDR3 DNA follows: TGTGCCAGCAGTCGGGACAGGGAATGGCATTTT.

The J gene is TRBJ2-3, the V gene TRBV7-3; 10 bases line up with TRBD2. Germline trimming cut 4 bases from V and 6 bases from J; bases unmatched to any gene: 10. The germline gives CDR1 SGHTA, CDR2 FQGTGA. There are 16 residues in the CDR3. The CDR3 DNA follows: TGTGCCAGCAGCTCCGGACTAGCGGTACAATCGGATACGCAGTATTTT. This gives the protein CASSSGLAVQSDTQYF.

CDR3 nucleotide sequence: TGTGCCAGCATCCAGCGAGGGGAATCTCCTGAAGCTTTCTTT. As protein: CASIQRGESPEAFF. The rearrangement links TRBV7-9 to TRBJ1-1; D might be TRBD1 (5 bases). V dropped 7 bases and J dropped 6 bases, with 18 bases sitting between them. The CDR3 is 14 amino acids. CDR1 and CDR2 from the germline V gene are SEHNR and FQNEAQ (reference sequence).

Points on this clone: A much larger clone sits a single nucleotide away, making a read error possible. This sample also contains other DNA sequences that code for the same CDR3. This sequence joins TRBV7-2 and TRBJ2-7; D remains unclear. The CDR3 extends over 13 amino acids. V lost 0 bases to trimming and J lost 0 bases, with 3 bases between them. Germline CDR1 is SGHTA and CDR2 is FQGNSA. CDR3 in amino acids: CASSLALSYEQYF. The CDR3 bases are TGTGCCAGCAGCTTAGCCCTCTCCTACGAGCAGTACTTC.

J is TRBJ1-5 and V is TRBV18, with D hard to call. V gave up 0 bases and J gave up 5 bases, with 14 bases separating them. This CDR3 region has 16 residues. CDR1 is KGHSH and CDR2 is LQKENI in the germline V gene. The CDR3 reads CASSPPLRGSHQPQHF. As DNA, the CDR3 is TGTGCCAGCTCACCACCCCTTCGGGGTTCTCATCAGCCCCAGCATTTT.

The chain carries TRBV19 and TRBJ1-1, with D possibly being TRBD1 (6 bases). The germline V gene has CDR1 LNHDA and CDR2 SQIVND (reference sequence). The CDR3 consists of 14 residues. The ends were cut back, 4 bases at V and 1 base at J, with 10 bases in the middle. The CDR3 DNA sequence: TGTGCCAGTAGTACCGGACAGAAGAACACTGAAGCTTTCTTT. Residues: CASSTGQKNTEAFF. Drawing the rest from reference TRBV19 and TRBJ1-1, the complete variable domain is DGGITQSPKYLFRKEGQNVTLSCEQNLNHDAMYWYRQDPGQGLRLIYYSQIVNDFQKGDIAEGYSVSREKKESFPLTVTSAQKNPTAFYLCASSTGQKNTEAFFGQGTRLTVV.

This clone was seen a few times. The chain recombines TRBV27 with TRBJ1-3; no definite D call. Between the trimmed V and J ends, which lost 5 bases and 0 bases, there was a span of 11 bases. Per the germline V gene, CDR1 is MNHEY and CDR2 is SMNVEV (reference sequence). This CDR3 contains 15 residues. CDR3 nucleotide sequence: TGTGCCAGCAGTCCCATCTCGGGCTCTGGAAACACCATATATTTT. Protein product: CASSPISGSGNTIYF.

The sample holds a few counts of this clone. The chain couples TRBV19 to TRBJ1-5; weak D call: TRBD1 (6 bases). This CDR3 has 13 residues. Per the germline V gene, CDR1 is LNHDA and CDR2 is SQIVND (reference sequence). Trimming pared 5 bases from V and 10 bases from J, leaving 15 bases between. The CDR3 sequence is CASSARTDDPQHF. The CDR3 region has the DNA TGTGCCAGTAGTGCTAGGACAGACGATCCCCAGCATTTT. Full variable domain (rest looked up from reference TRBV19 and TRBJ1-5): DGGITQSPKYLFRKEGQNVTLSCEQNLNHDAMYWYRQDPGQGLRLIYYSQIVNDFQKGDIAEGYSVSREKKESFPLTVTSAQKNPTAFYLCASSARTDDPQHFGDGTRLSIL.

The genes are TRBV4-2 and TRBJ2-5; D unclear. The CDR3 sequence is 14 residues long. V was cut by 1 base and J by 5 bases, with 11 bases left in between. Looked up from germline, CDR1 is LGHNA and CDR2 is YNFKEQ. The CDR3 DNA sequence: TGTGCCAGCAGCCAAGGGGTGTCCTGGGAGACCCAGTACTTC. Residues: CASSQGVSWETQYF.